Included here is one T cell receptor beta chain sequence, with context. What it recognizes is unknown. These data belong to a study of shared clonotypes between healthy human individuals. Study-level background: CD4 naive and memory got three plates each, CD8 naive two, CD8 memory one. Regarding the study as a whole: Relative to clonotypes present in all four donors, those not shared had lower generation probabilities.

Assay: immunoSEQ multiplex PCR; the TCRdb copy retains only in-frame clones and omits some. This table has around 2.1 million clones, about 92% appearing once. The germline V gene encodes CDR1 SGDLS and CDR2 YYNGEE. The CDR3 is 15 amino acids. J gave up 0 bases and V 3 bases, and 2 bases lay outside the gene matches. Terminally differentiated effector memory CD45RA+ cells were excluded by CCR7 positive selection of CD45RO-negative cells. Sequences were obtained from naive CD8+ T cells from PBMCs. The receptor comes from a man aged 18 to 30 in good health. Some clones in this sample may be carry-over from other donors' samples. The chain couples TRBV9 to TRBJ2-1; the match to TRBD2 covers 8 bases. CDR3 DNA: TGTGCCAGCAGCGATAGCGGGACCTCCTACAATGAGCAGTTCTTC. Translation: CASSDSGTSYNEQFF.